This record looks at one T cell receptor beta chain sequence and its context. Its antigen is undetermined. This sample stems from a study of CD8+ T cells in alopecia areata. Study-wide background: The percentage of affected scalp area served as the score of severity for treated patients.

Study-wide points: Researchers report lesional scalp, most notably alopecia totalis/universalis, outstripped normal scalp in clonality. With one nonresponder, baseline CD8+ expansion's link to response remains uncertain.

The treatment is: oral pan-JAK inhibitor, 5-10 mg twice daily. Extracted from the samples, RNA was reverse transcribed into cDNA to serve as the sequencing template. Some clones are missing from TCRdb's copy, which holds only in-frame ones; the method was immunoSEQ multiplex PCR. The sample records roughly 190,000 clones, about 65% being singletons. The germline V gene has CDR1 MGHDK and CDR2 SYGVNS. The V and J ends lost 3 bases and 5 bases respectively, with 11 bases between them. The CDR3 has 14 residues. The specimen comprised CD4+ T cells sorted from blood, sampled around week 49, from a patient treated with tofacitinib. The sequence derives from a human donor with alopecia areata. The chain is built from TRBV25-1 and TRBJ1-5; D remains ambiguous. The DNA for the CDR3 is TGTGCCAGCAGTGACCTCCCCGGGGATCAGCCCCAGCATTTT. As protein: CASSDLPGDQPQHF.